One and the same sample provided the 27 T cell receptor beta chains below, sequenced in a study of blood T cell repertoires in COVID-19. Produced via immunoSEQ multiplex PCR; TCRdb's table is partial and in-frame only. This table holds approximately 140,000 clones, roughly 90% found once. Source material: peripheral blood. These receptors all come from a human donor with COVID-19, enrolled during active disease. The donor label of this sample is uncertain.

The chain joins TRBV28 to TRBJ2-2; the match to TRBD1 covers 8 bases. Germline V gene lookup returns CDR1 MDHEN and CDR2 SYDVKM. This CDR3 has 15 residues. V gave up 6 bases and J gave up 2 bases; unmatched junction bases: 5. The CDR3 region has the DNA TGTGCCAGCAGCCCGGGACAGGATAACACCGGGGAGCTGTTTTTT. Its protein is CASSPGQDNTGELFF.

A few counts support this clone. V and J are TRBV19 and TRBJ1-1; 8 nucleotides agree with TRBD1. The V and J ends lost 6 bases and 1 base, in that order; junction bases with no gene match: 13. Germline assignment: CDR1 LNHDA and CDR2 SQIVND (reference sequence). CDR3 length equals 17 residues. The CDR3 nucleotides are TGTGCCAGTAGCCGCGGACCTGGACAGGGAGCGAACACTGAAGCTTTCTTT. Amino acids: CASSRGPGQGANTEAFF.

The chain is built from TRBV11-3 and TRBJ2-5; no definite D call. The ends were cut back, 3 bases at V and 2 bases at J, with 7 bases in the middle. CDR3 length: 13 residues. The V gene's germline CDR1 is SGHNT and CDR2 YENEEA. The CDR3 coding sequence is TGTGCCAGCAGCTTCCAGGTTCAAGAGACCCAGTACTTC. Its translation: CASSFQVQETQYF.

The rearrangement links TRBV7-9 to TRBJ2-3; 11 bases line up with TRBD2. Trimming took 3 bases from V and 2 from J; bases not matched to a gene: 7. The germline V gene has CDR1 SEHNR and CDR2 FQNEAQ (reference sequence). The CDR3 runs to 17 residues. CDR3: CASSFFSSGGSTDTQYF. The CDR3 nucleotides are TGTGCCAGCAGCTTTTTTTCTAGCGGGGGGTCCACAGATACGCAGTATTTT.

This clone was recorded at least ten times. The chain couples TRBV4-1 to TRBJ2-7; 9 bases fit TRBD1. CDR3 length: 14 amino acids. V lost 3 bases and J lost 2; bases outside the gene matches: 2. CDR1 is MGHRA, CDR2 YSYEKL, per germline. CDR3 coding DNA: TGCGCCAGCAGCCAGGGACAGGGAGCCTACGAGCAGTACTTC. This codes for CASSQGQGAYEQYF.

About this clone itself: At one end the junction does not follow the germline gene, possibly because of a read error. The chain employs TRBV7-7 and TRBJ2-1; D is perhaps TRBD2 (6 bases). The CDR3 is made up of 15 amino acids. In germline, CDR1 is SSHAT, CDR2 FNYEAQ (reference sequence). The CDR3 loop reads CASSLGIAEDNEQFF. The CDR3 DNA reads as TGTGCTAGCAGCTTGGGGATAGCGGAAGACAATGAGCAGTTCTTC.

This clone was picked up one time. The chain couples TRBV6-5 to TRBJ1-4; 10 bases fit TRBD1. The V and J ends lost 7 bases and 8 bases, in that order; junction bases with no gene match: 7. The CDR3 has 14 residues. Germline CDR1 MNHEY, CDR2 SVGAGI. The CDR3, as DNA: TGTGCCAGCACTCCGGGACAGGGGCCCGAAAAACTGTTTTTT. This sequence encodes CASTPGQGPEKLFF.

V is TRBV5-1 and J is TRBJ2-1; TRBD2 matches at 8 bases. The CDR3 loop spans 16 amino acids. Germline CDR1 SGHRS, CDR2 YFSETQ. V shed 4 bases and J 5 bases; nucleotides not matched to a gene: 11. The CDR3 is CASSQHSPGLDNEQFF. CDR3 coding DNA: TGCGCCAGCAGCCAGCACAGTCCGGGACTAGACAATGAGCAGTTCTTC.

The chain uses TRBV19 and TRBJ1-2, with a weak D call TRBD1 (6 bases). Trimming removed 8 bases at V and 4 bases at J, with 14 bases between. The CDR3 sequence is 13 residues long. CDR1 and CDR2 from the germline V gene are LNHDA and SQIVND (reference sequence). The CDR3 DNA follows: TGTGCCAGTTATGGGAGGGGGAGCTATGGCTACACCTTC. This encodes CASYGRGSYGYTF.

The chain carries TRBV6-5 and TRBJ1-2; a weak D match, TRBD1 (6 bases). Germline-derived CDR1 and CDR2 are MNHEY and SVGAGI. V was clipped by 2 bases and J by 4 bases, with 14 bases between them. CDR3 length: 15 residues. The CDR3 sequence: CASSYTGTAAYGYTF. The CDR3, as DNA: TGTGCCAGCAGTTACACAGGGACCGCTGCCTATGGCTACACCTTC.

The chain has TRBV5-1 and TRBJ1-1; 8 nucleotides agree with TRBD1. From germline, CDR1 is SGHRS and CDR2 YFSETQ. The CDR3 extends over 15 amino acids. After removal of 2 bases from V and 5 bases from J, the junction contained 8 bases not matched to a gene. The CDR3 region is CASSLAAGGETEAFF. The CDR3 nucleotides read TGCGCCAGCAGCTTAGCGGCAGGGGGCGAAACTGAAGCTTTCTTT.

This clone was detected once. The V call is TRBV6-5, the J call TRBJ1-5; possibly TRBD1 for D (6 bases). The CDR3 has 15 residues. V dropped 10 bases and J dropped 0 bases, with 16 bases sitting between them. The germline V gene encodes CDR1 MNHEY and CDR2 SVGAGI. The CDR3 protein is CATQGQLFSNQPQHF. For the CDR3, the DNA is TGTGCCACCCAAGGACAGCTTTTTAGCAATCAGCCCCAGCATTTT.

This clone was counted once. CDR3 amino acids: CASSLDLLTAEAFF. Here the CDR3 DNA reads TGTGCCAGCAGCTTGGATTTGCTGACAGCTGAAGCTTTCTTT. This chain joins TRBV5-6 and TRBJ1-1; possible D gene TRBD1, 5 bases. CDR3 length: 14 residues. Per the germline V gene, CDR1 is SGHDT and CDR2 is YYEEEE. Trimming removed 0 bases from V and 6 bases from J, with 12 bases in between.

The V call is TRBV11-3, the J call TRBJ1-1; 10 bases line up with TRBD1. This CDR3 is built from 13 residues. V lost 0 bases, J lost 11 bases, and 3 bases stayed unmatched. The germline CDR1 and CDR2 sequences are SGHNT and YENEEA. The CDR3 loop is CASSLDGTGAAFF. CDR3 nucleotide sequence: TGTGCCAGCAGCTTAGACGGGACAGGGGCTGCTTTCTTT.

The chain employs TRBV2 and TRBJ2-1, with 12 bases fitting TRBD2. The CDR3 contains 14 residues. Germline lookup yields CDR1 SNHLY and CDR2 FYNNEI. Trimming took 6 bases from V and 10 from J; bases not matched to a gene: 7. Here the CDR3 reads CASSRPSGRGEQFF. Here the CDR3 DNA reads TGTGCCAGCAGCCGCCCTAGCGGGAGGGGGGAGCAGTTCTTC.

This chain joins TRBV5-4 and TRBJ1-2; D is perhaps TRBD1 (6 bases). The V gene's germline CDR1 is SGHNT and CDR2 YYREEE (reference sequence). V was clipped by 3 bases and J by 8 bases, with 20 bases between them. The CDR3 totals 15 residues. The CDR3 protein is CASSSPKREGEGYTF. CDR3 nucleotides: TGTGCCAGCAGCTCCCCGAAGAGGGAGGGGGAGGGCTACACCTTC.

This chain links TRBV11-3 with TRBJ2-3; D remains unclear. The CDR3 totals 13 residues. CDR1 SGHNT and CDR2 YENEEA come from the germline V gene. The germline V and J ends were trimmed by 1 base and 7 bases, with 9 bases remaining between them. CDR3 in amino acids: CASSLAVGHTQYF. CDR3 DNA sequence: TGTGCCAGCAGCTTAGCGGTGGGCCATACGCAGTATTTT.

The chain is built from TRBV6-1 and TRBJ1-3; D uncertain. V was trimmed by 2 bases and J by 0 bases, leaving 8 bases between them. In germline, CDR1 is MNHNS, CDR2 SASEGT. The CDR3 covers 15 residues. This chain's CDR3 is CASSESLSSGNTIYF. The CDR3 DNA sequence: TGTGCCAGCAGTGAAAGTTTGAGCTCTGGAAACACCATATATTTT.

The chain joins TRBV4-2 to TRBJ2-5; 8 nucleotides align to TRBD2. CDR1 and CDR2 from the germline V gene are LGHNA and YNFKEQ. The CDR3 totals 16 residues. After removal of 4 bases from V and 1 base from J, the junction contained 8 bases not matched to a gene. The CDR3 nucleotides are TGTGCCAGCAGCCTGGGAACTAGCGGATCCCAAGAGACCCAGTACTTC. This sequence encodes CASSLGTSGSQETQYF.

This chain uses TRBV2 with TRBJ2-7; 8 bases are shared with TRBD1. The germline V gene encodes CDR1 SNHLY and CDR2 FYNNEI. V shed 3 bases, J shed 4 bases, and the junction held 11 bases outside the gene matches. This CDR3 is 16 amino acids long. The CDR3 DNA is TGTGCCAGCAGTGAGACGAGGGACAGGCCCCCTTACGAGCAGTACTTC. Amino acids: CASSETRDRPPYEQYF. Combining the CDR3 with reference TRBV2 and TRBJ2-7 gives the whole variable domain EPEVTQTPSHQVTQMGQEVILRCVPISNHLYFYWYRQILGQKVEFLVSFYNNEISEKSEIFDDQFSVERPDGSNFTLKIRSTKLEDSAMYFCASSETRDRPPYEQYFGPGTRLTVT.

The gene calls are TRBV10-3 and TRBJ2-1; TRBD1 aligns across 9 bases. With 2 bases clipped from V and 9 bases from J, the junction kept 2 bases outside the gene matches. The CDR3 length is 13 residues. Germline V CDR1 and CDR2: ENHRY, SYGVKD. The CDR3 DNA is TGTGCCATCAGTGAGGGACAGGGGCCTGAGCAGTTCTTC. Residues: CAISEGQGPEQFF.

CDR3 protein: CASSIGGGTVMNTEAFF. As DNA, the CDR3 is TGTGCCAGTAGTATAGGGGGGGGGACCGTGATGAACACTGAAGCTTTCTTT. The chain recombines TRBV19 with TRBJ1-1, with D perhaps TRBD1 (5 bases). With 1 base removed from V and 0 bases from J, the gap between germline ends came to 15 bases. Looked up from germline, CDR1 is LNHDA and CDR2 is SQIVND (reference sequence). The CDR3 has 17 amino acids.

V is TRBV6-1 and J is TRBJ2-1; D unresolved. The CDR3 sequence is 13 residues long. V shed 0 bases and J shed 10 bases, with 10 bases lying between them. The germline CDR1 and CDR2 sequences are MNHNS and SASEGT. The CDR3 sequence: CASSEARAWEQFF. CDR3 nucleotides: TGTGCCAGCAGTGAAGCGCGTGCGTGGGAGCAGTTCTTC.

CDR3 amino acids: CASSQGTRGSKSPLHF. The CDR3 DNA reads as TGCGCCAGCAGTCAAGGGACCAGGGGAAGCAAATCACCCCTCCACTTT. V usage is TRBV23-1 and J usage is TRBJ1-6; a possible D gene is TRBD1 (6 bases). TRBV23-1 counts as an open reading frame of uncertain function. The CDR3 consists of 16 residues. V lost 2 bases, J lost 10 bases, and 18 bases lay in between.

V is TRBV5-1 and J is TRBJ2-3; TRBD2 agrees at 9 bases. The V and J ends lost 0 bases and 4 bases, in that order; junction bases with no gene match: 6. The CDR3 contains 16 residues. Germline CDR1 and CDR2: SGHRS and YFSETQ. The CDR3 DNA is TGCGCCAGCAGCTTGGGCAAGACTAGCGGTGCAGATACGCAGTATTTT. Protein: CASSLGKTSGADTQYF.

V and J are TRBV14 and TRBJ2-7; D possibly corresponds to TRBD2 (5 bases). The CDR3 has 13 residues. From germline, CDR1 is SGHDN and CDR2 FVKESK. Trimming took 0 bases from V and 6 from J, leaving 9 bases between them. DNA of the CDR3: TGTGCCAGCAGCCAAGATTCGGGGAGCGAGCAGTACTTC. Translated, it gives CASSQDSGSEQYF.

On this clone itself: Other DNA sequences in the same sample also yield this CDR3. The rearrangement joins TRBV5-1 to TRBJ1-1; 7 nucleotides match TRBD1. The V segment lost 4 bases and the J segment 1 base; nucleotides outside the gene matches: 1. CDR1 is SGHRS, CDR2 YFSETQ, per germline. This CDR3 has 13 residues. CDR3 nucleotide sequence: TGCGCCAGCAGCCGGACAGGGAACACTGAAGCTTTCTTT. This gives the protein CASSRTGNTEAFF.